The 21 T cell receptor beta chains reported below all come from one sample, sequenced in a study of cytomegalovirus exposure and HLA in healthy donors. The primer mix had 60 Vbeta and 13 Jbeta primers. The protocol was immunoSEQ multiplex PCR, while the TCRdb copy is restricted to in-frame clones and leaves out a portion. The sample includes more than 45,000 clones, roughly 82% of them seen just once. Sequencing input: PBMCs. These receptors were obtained from a man younger than 45 in good health and CMV-seronegative.

The chain is built from TRBV30 and TRBJ1-4, with 7 bases that match TRBD1. Trimming removed 0 bases from V and 8 bases from J; junction bases left unmatched: 6. In germline, CDR1 is GTSNPN, CDR2 SVGIG (reference sequence). There are 14 residues in the CDR3. The CDR3 reads CAWSVRRGREKLFF. CDR3 nucleotides: TGTGCCTGGAGTGTACGGAGGGGGCGAGAAAAACTGTTTTTT. Variable domain in full (rest from reference TRBV30 and TRBJ1-4): SQTIHQWPATLVQPVGSPLSLECTVEGTSNPNLYWYRQAAGRGLQLLFYSVGIGQISSEVPQNLSASRPQDRQFILSSKKLLLSDSGFYLCAWSVRRGREKLFFGSGTQLSVL.

This chain joins TRBV18 and TRBJ1-4; the D is unclear. Germline CDR1 is KGHSH and CDR2 is LQKENI. This CDR3 spans 13 amino acids. The V end was cut by 6 bases, the J end by 4 bases, with 9 bases between. CDR3 loop: CASSSGLNEKLFF. The DNA of the CDR3 is TGTGCCAGCTCTTCGGGTCTTAATGAAAAACTGTTTTTT.

J is TRBJ2-2 and V is TRBV6-1, with D possibly matching TRBD1 (6 bases). Trimming cost V 2 bases and J 1 base, with 26 bases left between them. Germline CDR1 MNHNS, CDR2 SASEGT. CDR3 length: 21 amino acids. The CDR3 coding sequence is TGTGCCAGCAGTGAAAACGTGATGTGGTTTGTTGGACAGATGAACACCGGGGAGCTGTTTTTT. Amino acid sequence: CASSENVMWFVGQMNTGELFF.

This clone occurred a few times. The V and J genes are TRBV4-2 and TRBJ1-4; perhaps TRBD1 as D (6 bases). The CDR3 is 15 residues long. Germline assignment: CDR1 LGHNA and CDR2 YNFKEQ. V lost 3 bases to trimming and J lost 5 bases, with 13 bases between them. The CDR3 loop is CASSHEQGRNEKLFF. The CDR3 region has the DNA TGTGCCAGCAGCCATGAACAGGGAAGGAATGAAAAACTGTTTTTT.

Regarding this clone: One end of the junction does not line up with germline, which may come from a read error. This sequence joins TRBV10-1 and TRBJ1-6; D not certain. Germline V gene lookup returns CDR1 WNHNN and CDR2 SYGVQD (reference sequence). The CDR3 has 22 amino acids. The CDR3 loop is CASSEPRHGINPRSSYNSPLYF. For the CDR3, the DNA is TGCGCCAGCAGTGAACCCCGTCACGGGATAAACCCTAGGAGCTCCTATAATTCACCCCTCTACTTT.

The chain employs TRBV5-1 and TRBJ2-5, with TRBD2 identical over 7 bases. With V trimmed by 1 base and J by 7 bases, 10 bases remained unmatched. From germline, CDR1 is SGHRS and CDR2 YFSETQ. The CDR3 extends over 15 amino acids. In nucleotides, the CDR3 is TGCGCCAGCAGCTTGTCGGGCGGGAGCGTAGTGACCCAGTACTTC. This sequence encodes CASSLSGGSVVTQYF.

The gene calls are TRBV28 and TRBJ2-7; 7 bases map to TRBD1. V was clipped by 8 bases and J by 4 bases; unmatched bases: 5. The CDR3 extends over 12 amino acids. Germline-derived CDR1 and CDR2 are MDHEN and SYDVKM. CDR3 bases: TGTGCCAGCCAAGGGACAGCTTACGAGCAGTACTTC. Translated, it gives CASQGTAYEQYF.

This rearrangement joins TRBV19 to TRBJ2-1, with 8 bases lining up with TRBD1. V was clipped by 4 bases and J by 4 bases; unmatched bases: 6. Germline CDR1 and CDR2: LNHDA and SQIVND (reference sequence). The CDR3 is 15 residues long. CDR3 sequence (DNA): TGTGCCAGTAGTAGTACGGACAGGGTGTACAATGAGCAGTTCTTC. Protein: CASSSTDRVYNEQFF.

This clone was counted between two and nine times. This rearrangement joins TRBV6-6 to TRBJ2-7; 7 nucleotides line up with TRBD1. Germline V lookup: CDR1 MNHNY, CDR2 SVGAGI (reference sequence). The CDR3 has 16 amino acids. J lost 2 bases, V lost 0 bases, and 7 bases had no gene match. The CDR3 bases are TGTGCCAGCAGTTACTCGAGTGCAGGGGGAGCCTACGAGCAGTACTTC. Translating it yields CASSYSSAGGAYEQYF.

In regard to this clone: One end of the junction does not line up with germline, which may come from a read error. The rearrangement joins TRBV7-9 to TRBJ2-1; 10 positions match TRBD1. Germline V gene data show CDR1 as SEHNR and CDR2 as FQNEAQ (reference sequence). The CDR3 length is 15 residues. In DNA, the CDR3 is TGTGCCAGCAGCTCTGGGACAGGGGTAGGGAATGAGCAGCTCTTC. It codes for CASSSGTGVGNEQLF. The full variable domain, with the rest looked up from reference TRBV7-9 and TRBJ2-1, is DTGVSQNPRHKITKRGQNVTFRCDPISEHNRLYWYRQTLGQGPEFLTYFQNEAQLEKSRLLSDRFSAERPKGSFSTLEIQRTEQGDSAMYLCASSSGTGVGNEQLFGPGTRLTVL.

The gene calls are TRBV30 and TRBJ2-7, with TRBD2 matching 7 bases. The J segment lost 5 bases and the V segment lost 0 bases, leaving 10 bases of the junction unmatched. Germline V gene data show CDR1 as GTSNPN and CDR2 as SVGIG (reference sequence). CDR3 size: 15 residues. The CDR3 loop reads CAWSVLGLVINEQYF. The CDR3 nucleotides are TGTGCCTGGAGTGTACTAGGACTAGTCATCAACGAGCAGTACTTC.

This clone was recorded once. V is TRBV30 and J is TRBJ1-2; 9 bases line up with TRBD1. The CDR3 spans 13 residues. V was clipped by 0 bases and J by 8 bases; unmatched bases: 4. Germline V gene lookup returns CDR1 GTSNPN and CDR2 SVGIG (reference sequence). The CDR3 nucleotides read TGTGCCTGGAGTGTAAGGACAGGGGAAGGCTACACCTTC. It encodes CAWSVRTGEGYTF.

The rearrangement joins TRBV7-3 to TRBJ1-1; 9 positions agree with TRBD1. The germline gives CDR1 SGHTA, CDR2 FQGTGA. The length of the CDR3 is 13 residues. V lost 5 bases and J lost 8; bases outside the gene matches: 6. The CDR3 nucleotides read TGTGCCAGCAGCGCCCGACAGGGGGGGGAAGCTTTCTTT. The encoded protein is CASSARQGGEAFF.

The chain links TRBV19 to TRBJ1-5; 8 nucleotides align to TRBD1. This CDR3 has 15 amino acids. CDR1 is LNHDA and CDR2 is SQIVND in the germline V gene (reference sequence). Trimming cost V 3 bases and J 8 bases; bases outside gene matches: 9. The CDR3 sequence is CASSIQAGGLKPQHF. The CDR3 nucleotides are TGTGCCAGTAGTATTCAGGCAGGGGGCTTGAAGCCCCAGCATTTT.

The table lists this clone with a count of one. The chain uses TRBV7-8 and TRBJ1-4; TRBD1 aligns across 8 bases. The germline V gene encodes CDR1 SGHVS and CDR2 FQNEAQ. This CDR3 region has 16 residues. Trimming at V came to 4 bases and at J to 1 base, leaving 5 bases not matched to a gene. CDR3 sequence reads: CASSYNGQGTNEKLFF. CDR3 DNA: TGTGCCAGCAGCTATAACGGACAGGGAACTAATGAAAAACTGTTTTTT.

This sequence joins TRBV30 and TRBJ1-5, with D tentatively TRBD1 (6 bases). V was clipped by 5 bases and J by 6 bases, with 14 bases between them. Germline V gene lookup returns CDR1 GTSNPN and CDR2 SVGIG (reference sequence). The CDR3 is made up of 13 amino acids. CDR3 amino acids: CAWSGGGGQPQHF. In nucleotides, the CDR3 is TGTGCCTGGTCGGGGGGGGGCGGTCAGCCCCAGCATTTT.

The chain combines TRBV2 with TRBJ2-4; 10 bases agree with TRBD1. The CDR3 length is 13 residues. Germline values: CDR1 SNHLY, CDR2 FYNNEI. The ends lost 10 bases at V and 7 bases at J; junction bases unmatched: 7. CDR3 DNA sequence: TGTGCCAAAGGACAGGGACAGGGGAACATTCAGTACTTC. Protein sequence: CAKGQGQGNIQYF.

This clone came up a few times. The rearrangement uses TRBV19 and TRBJ2-5, with 8 bases fitting TRBD1. TRBJ2-7 matches the DNA end more closely, so the J call is doubtful. Germline V lookup: CDR1 LNHDA, CDR2 SQIVND (reference sequence). CDR3 size: 17 residues. For the CDR3, the DNA is TGTGCCAGTAGTATACGTTTAAATCTCGGGACAGGCTACGAGCAGTACTTC. It is translated as CASSIRLNLGTGYEQYF.

This sequence joins TRBV7-2 and TRBJ2-5; a possible D gene is TRBD1 (7 bases). Germline values: CDR1 SGHTA, CDR2 FQGNSA. V was pared by 4 bases and J by 3 bases, with 9 bases between. The CDR3 has 13 residues. CDR3 in DNA: TGTGCCAGCAGCTCAGGGGGGAAAGAGACCCAGTACTTC. As protein: CASSSGGKETQYF. The full variable domain, its missing parts supplied by reference TRBV7-2 and TRBJ2-5, is GAGVSQSPSNKVTEKGKDVELRCDPISGHTALYWYRQSLGQGLEFLIYFQGNSAPDKSGLPSDRFSAERTGGSVSTLTIQRTQQEDSAVYLCASSSGGKETQYFGPGTRLLVL.

The gene calls are TRBV6-5 and TRBJ2-7; D is perhaps TRBD2 (6 bases). The CDR3 loop spans 13 amino acids. Per the germline V gene, CDR1 is MNHEY and CDR2 is SVGAGI. V dropped 5 bases and J dropped 3 bases, with 11 bases sitting between them. This CDR3 is CASSAGRHYEQYF. In DNA form, the CDR3 reads TGTGCCAGCAGTGCGGGACGACACTACGAGCAGTACTTC.

The rearrangement uses TRBV11-1 and TRBJ2-7; D is unresolved. The CDR3 is made up of 13 amino acids. Germline CDR1 SGHAT, CDR2 FQDESV (reference sequence). V gave up 1 base and J gave up 3 bases, with 7 bases separating them. The CDR3 is CASSLDEFYEQYF. The DNA for the CDR3 is TGTGCCAGCAGCTTAGACGAGTTCTACGAGCAGTACTTC.